A selection of T cell receptor beta chains follows, all from one sample in a study of T cells in Graves' hyperthyroidism and ophthalmopathy. TCRdb re-called the multiplex PCR reads through MiXCR, storing one row per CDR3 protein. Here the sample spans around 480,000 distinct CDR3 sequences, under 15% being singletons. The sample comprised blood. Source of these receptors: a woman younger than 35 with Graves' hyperthyroidism. CDR3s include the opening cysteine and the closing phenylalanine or tryptophan. A D gene is named only where the DNA matches it firmly. Size is omitted from some rows. Given values are once, few, many or a class for expanded clones.

V,J,D,size,length,CDR3,DNA
TRBV15,TRBJ1-5,-,-,13,CATSSSDHEPQHF,TGTGCCACCAGCAGTTCCGATCACGAGCCCCAGCATTTT
TRBV5-1,TRBJ2-1,TRBD1,many,15,CASSFPGQGRNEQFF,TGCGCCAGCAGCTTCCCGGGACAGGGTAGAAATGAGCAGTTCTTC
TRBV11-2,TRBJ1-2,-,many,14,CASSLGSAVYGYTF,TGTGCCAGCAGCTTAGGGAGTGCTGTCTATGGCTACACCTTC
TRBV5-1,TRBJ2-5,TRBD2,-,15,CVSRRGTSGQETQYF,TGCGTCAGCAGACGAGGGACTAGCGGACAAGAGACCCAGTACTTC
TRBV24-1,TRBJ1-6,-,few,14,CATSDFLTGSPLHF,TGTGCCACCAGTGATTTTCTCACAGGCTCACCCCTCCACTTT
TRBV7-9,TRBJ1-3,-,-,14,CASSSRTLGNTIYF,TGTGCCAGCAGCTCCCGGACACTTGGAAACACCATATATTTT
TRBV29-1,TRBJ1-3,-,many,17,CSVEVHGDSSSGNTIYF,TGCAGCGTTGAGGTACACGGGGACTCCAGCTCTGGAAACACCATATATTTT
TRBV7-3,TRBJ1-1,-,-,13,CASSSGDLTEAFF,TGTGCCAGCAGCTCCGGTGACCTCACTGAAGCTTTCTTT
TRBV12-3/TRBV12-4,TRBJ2-5,TRBD2,-,19,CASTTGTSGSLGSGETQYF,TGTGCCAGCACTACCGGGACTAGCGGGAGCCTGGGCTCGGGAGAGACCCAGTACTTC
TRBV18,TRBJ1-2,-,-,15,CASSPYQVSDYGYTF,TGTGCCAGCTCACCTTACCAGGTTTCTGACTATGGCTACACCTTC
TRBV6-1,TRBJ1-5,-,few,16,CASSHNSYSQNQPQHF,TGTGCCAGCAGTCATAATTCTTACAGCCAAAATCAGCCCCAGCATTTT
TRBV27,TRBJ1-1,-,many,15,CASLRALSPGTEAFF,TGTGCCAGCCTCCGGGCTCTCTCACCGGGCACTGAAGCTTTCTTT
TRBV20-1,TRBJ2-7,TRBD2,-,13,CSATSGSRYEQYF,TGCAGTGCTACAAGCGGGAGCCGATACGAGCAGTACTTC
TRBV11-2,TRBJ1-2,-,many,15,CASSLGQLPDYGYTF,TGTGCCAGCAGCTTAGGGCAGCTCCCCGACTATGGCTACACCTTC
TRBV18,TRBJ1-1,-,many,12,CASSTEATEAFF,TGTGCCAGCTCAACGGAGGCCACTGAAGCTTTCTTT
TRBV6-1,TRBJ1-1,-,many,13,CAGRGILNTEAFF,TGTGCTGGGAGAGGGATCTTGAACACTGAAGCTTTCTTT
TRBV20-1,TRBJ1-1,TRBD1,-,19,CSAEAGTEAPGHEYTEAFF,TGCAGTGCGGAAGCAGGGACAGAAGCCCCCGGTCATGAGTACACTGAAGCTTTCTTT
TRBV7-9,TRBJ1-1,-,-,13,CASSRKGGTEAFF,TGTGCCAGCAGCCGAAAAGGGGGCACTGAAGCTTTCTTT
TRBV13,TRBJ2-6,TRBD1,many,19,CASSSSRDRGPSGANVLTF,TGTGCCAGCAGCTCCAGCCGGGACAGGGGACCAAGTGGGGCCAACGTCCTGACTTTC
TRBV6-1,TRBJ2-1,-,many,16,CASTPGSGGPYNEQFF,TGTGCCAGCACGCCCGGAAGTGGGGGCCCCTACAATGAGCAGTTCTTC
TRBV13,TRBJ2-2,TRBD2,few,19,CASSPGLAGGNAFTGELFF,TGTGCCAGCAGCCCCGGACTAGCGGGAGGGAACGCTTTCACCGGGGAGCTGTTTTTT
TRBV12-3/TRBV12-4,TRBJ2-1,-,-,16,CASSFEGSISYNEQFF,TGTGCCAGCAGTTTTGAGGGCAGTATCTCCTACAATGAGCAGTTCTTC
TRBV11-2,TRBJ2-1,-,-,17,CASSSLRGREITHEQFF,TGTGCCAGCAGCTCACTCAGGGGGCGGGAGATTACCCATGAGCAGTTCTTC
TRBV30,TRBJ1-1,-,many,13,CAWSHLGSTEAFF,TGTGCCTGGAGTCACCTGGGGAGTACTGAAGCTTTCTTT
TRBV6-1,TRBJ2-3,-,many,16,CASSEGASLSTDTQYF,TGTGCCAGCAGTGAAGGAGCTAGCTTAAGCACAGATACGCAGTATTTT